This T cell receptor beta chain was sequenced in a study of read filtering for tumor transcriptome and immune sequencing. On the study more broadly: By R-ISS, stages I, II and III held about 8, 15 and 7 patients.

Every patient had bone marrow sampled while the disease was active. Molecular barcoded adaptors covering alpha/delta and beta/gamma chains were used on approximately 400 ng RNA. TCRdb fed the reads into MiXCR, producing one record per CDR3 protein. The repertoire has 55,000 to 60,000 distinct CDR3 sequences, 10% to 15% of them found once; the top ten carry 16%. Ten or more counts support this clonotype. Its antigen is not known. The V segment lost 0 bases and the J segment 3 bases; nucleotides outside the gene matches: 6. CDR1 and CDR2 from the germline V gene are MGHRA and YSYEKL. CDR3 size: 17 residues. General study results and limits: The sorted CD138-negative fraction was a mixed bone marrow immune population, not purified T cells.

The TCR sequence derives from a donor aged 40 or older with multiple myeloma. The genes are TRBV4-1 and TRBJ2-3, with 10 bases identical to TRBD2. The specimen was a population of CD138-negative cells sorted from bone marrow. The CDR3 here is CASSQEERGGGTDTQYF. The CDR3 DNA reads as TGCGCCAGCAGCCAAGAGGAGCGGGGGGGCGGGACAGATACGCAGTATTTT.